What follows is one TCR beta chain and its context. Looked up from germline, CDR1 is SGHRS and CDR2 is YFSETQ. The junction had 8 bases not matched to a gene; V was cut back by 4 bases and J by 2 bases. This CDR3 comprises 16 residues. This entry belongs to a study of T-cell memory formation after mild COVID-19. Whole-study context: Clustering of TCRs was largely donor specific.

Amplification by 5'RACE using constant-segment primers produced TCR alpha and TCR beta cDNA libraries that carried sample barcodes and UMIs. In TCRdb, the 5' RACE reads were re-called with MiXCR into one record per CDR3 protein. The sample has 530,000 or so distinct CDR3 sequences, roughly a sixth seen once. This receptor was obtained from an adult woman who had mild COVID-19 (a few samples of this study predate the infection). Cell type and time point are not known. The chain recombines TRBV5-1 with TRBJ2-7, with TRBD2 matching over 11 bases. What was sequenced was PBMCs or a T cell subset sorted from them (not recorded which). This CDR3 reads CASSLLAGGGTYEQYF. The DNA for the CDR3 is TGCGCCAGCAGCCTCTTAGCGGGAGGGGGAACCTACGAGCAGTACTTC.